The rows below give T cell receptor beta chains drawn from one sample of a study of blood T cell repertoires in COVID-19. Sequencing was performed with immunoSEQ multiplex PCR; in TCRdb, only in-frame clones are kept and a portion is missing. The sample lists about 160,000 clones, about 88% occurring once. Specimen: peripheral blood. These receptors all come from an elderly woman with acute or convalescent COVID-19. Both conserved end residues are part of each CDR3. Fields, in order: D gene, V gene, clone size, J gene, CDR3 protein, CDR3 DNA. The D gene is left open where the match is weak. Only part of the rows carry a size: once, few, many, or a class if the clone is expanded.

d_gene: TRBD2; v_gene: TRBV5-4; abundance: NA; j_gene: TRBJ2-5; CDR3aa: CASSSGGAGGQETQYF; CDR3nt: TGTGCCAGCAGCTCGGGGGGCGCGGGAGGGCAAGAGACCCAGTACTTC
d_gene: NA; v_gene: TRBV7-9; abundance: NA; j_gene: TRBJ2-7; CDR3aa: CASSLVADSYEQYF; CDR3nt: TGTGCCAGCAGCTTAGTGGCAGACTCCTACGAGCAGTACTTC
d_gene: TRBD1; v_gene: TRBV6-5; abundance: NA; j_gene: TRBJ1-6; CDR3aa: CASSYRPEGANSPLHF; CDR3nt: TGTGCCAGCAGTTACCGGCCGGAGGGGGCTAATTCACCCCTCCACTTT
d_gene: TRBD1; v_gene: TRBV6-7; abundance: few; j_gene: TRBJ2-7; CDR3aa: CASSYGTGSSYEQYF; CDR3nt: TGTGCCAGCAGTTACGGGACAGGGAGCTCCTACGAGCAGTACTTC
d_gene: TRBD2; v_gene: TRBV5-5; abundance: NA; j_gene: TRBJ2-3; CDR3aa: CASSLRGGYTDTQYF; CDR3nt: TGTGCCAGCAGCTTGCGGGGGGGCTACACAGATACGCAGTATTTT
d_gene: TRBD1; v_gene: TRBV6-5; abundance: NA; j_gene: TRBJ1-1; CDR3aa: CASSNLRAQGSTEAFF; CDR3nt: TGTGCCAGCAGTAACTTAAGGGCACAGGGGAGCACTGAAGCTTTCTTT
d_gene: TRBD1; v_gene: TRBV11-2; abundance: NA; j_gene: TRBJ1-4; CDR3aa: CASSLGGQGFNEKLFF; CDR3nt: TGTGCCAGCAGCTTAGGGGGACAGGGGTTTAATGAAAAACTGTTTTTT
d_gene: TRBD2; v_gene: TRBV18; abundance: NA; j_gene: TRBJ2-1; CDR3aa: CASSPPNAGVHNEQFF; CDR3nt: TGTGCCAGCTCACCGCCAAATGCGGGAGTTCACAATGAGCAGTTCTTC
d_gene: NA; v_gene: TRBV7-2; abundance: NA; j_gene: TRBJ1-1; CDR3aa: CASSLARNTEAFF; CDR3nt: TGTGCCAGCAGCTTAGCGAGAAACACTGAAGCTTTCTTT
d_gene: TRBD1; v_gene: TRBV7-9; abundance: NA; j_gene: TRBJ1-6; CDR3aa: CASSVSGGNSPLHF; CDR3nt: TGTGCCAGCAGCGTGTCAGGGGGAAATTCACCCCTCCACTTT
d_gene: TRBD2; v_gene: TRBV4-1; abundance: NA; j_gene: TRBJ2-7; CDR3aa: CASSQPGGSPYEQYF; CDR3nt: TGCGCCAGCAGCCAACCGGGCGGGAGTCCCTACGAGCAGTACTTC
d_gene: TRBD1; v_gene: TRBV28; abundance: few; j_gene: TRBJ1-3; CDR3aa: CASSPYQGASGNTIYF; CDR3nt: TGTGCCAGCAGTCCATACCAGGGGGCAAGTGGAAACACCATATATTTT
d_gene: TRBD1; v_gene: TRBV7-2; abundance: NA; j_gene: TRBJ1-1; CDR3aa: CASSLALTGSEAFF; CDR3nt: TGTGCCAGCAGCTTAGCGTTGACAGGGTCTGAAGCTTTCTTT
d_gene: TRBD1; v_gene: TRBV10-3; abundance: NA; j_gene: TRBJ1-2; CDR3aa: CAISQDRGAYGYTF; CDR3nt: TGTGCCATCAGCCAGGACAGGGGAGCCTATGGCTACACCTTC
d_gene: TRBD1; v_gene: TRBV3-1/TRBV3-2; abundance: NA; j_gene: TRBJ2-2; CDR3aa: CASSPPQGARTGELFF; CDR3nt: TGTGCCAGCAGTCCCCCGCAGGGGGCCCGCACCGGGGAGCTGTTTTTT
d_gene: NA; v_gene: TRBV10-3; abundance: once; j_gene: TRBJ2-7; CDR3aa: CAISENGAYEQYF; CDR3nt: TGTGCCATCAGTGAGAACGGAGCCTACGAGCAGTACTTC
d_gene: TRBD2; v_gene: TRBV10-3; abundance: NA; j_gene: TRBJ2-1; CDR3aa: CAISGGSGITYNEQFF; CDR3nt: TGTGCCATCAGTGGGGGTAGCGGGATCACCTACAATGAGCAGTTCTTC
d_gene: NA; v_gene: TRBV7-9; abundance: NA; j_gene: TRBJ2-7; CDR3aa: CASGGASGYEQYF; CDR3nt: TGTGCCAGCGGGGGGGCATCAGGCTACGAGCAGTACTTC
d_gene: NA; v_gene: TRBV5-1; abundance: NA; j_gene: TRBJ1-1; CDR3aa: CASSLGVDTEAFF; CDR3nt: TGCGCCAGCAGCTTAGGAGTAGACACTGAAGCTTTCTTT
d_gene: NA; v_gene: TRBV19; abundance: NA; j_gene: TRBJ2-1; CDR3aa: CASRYAGRSSYEQFF; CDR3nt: TGTGCCAGTAGATACGCGGGAAGGAGTTCCTATGAGCAGTTCTTC
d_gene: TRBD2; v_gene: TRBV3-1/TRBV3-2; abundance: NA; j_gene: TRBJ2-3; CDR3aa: CASSQAGGRSDTQYF; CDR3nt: TGTGCCAGCAGCCAAGCGGGAGGGAGATCAGATACGCAGTATTTT
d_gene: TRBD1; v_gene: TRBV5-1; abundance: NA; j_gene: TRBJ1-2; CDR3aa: CASSPGTALREDYGYTF; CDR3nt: TGCGCCAGCAGCCCCGGGACAGCGTTAAGAGAGGACTATGGCTACACCTTC
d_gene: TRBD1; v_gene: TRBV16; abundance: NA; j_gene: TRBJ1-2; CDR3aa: CASSQSGAGTGASFDTF; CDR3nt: TGTGCCAGCAGCCAATCGGGGGCCGGGACAGGGGCGAGTTTTGACACCTTC
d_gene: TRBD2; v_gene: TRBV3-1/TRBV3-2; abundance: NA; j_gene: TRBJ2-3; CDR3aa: CASSQELPSLAGGRGVPDTQYF; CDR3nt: TGTGCCAGCAGCCAAGAACTCCCGTCACTAGCGGGAGGGCGGGGTGTTCCAGATACGCAGTATTTT
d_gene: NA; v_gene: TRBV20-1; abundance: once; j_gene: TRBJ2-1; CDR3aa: CSASPPTVSYNEQFF; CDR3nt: TGCAGTGCTAGTCCCCCAACTGTCTCCTACAATGAGCAGTTCTTC
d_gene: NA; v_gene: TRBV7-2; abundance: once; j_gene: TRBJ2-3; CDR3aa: CASSLGRQPTDTQYF; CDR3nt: TGTGCCAGCAGCTTAGGCAGGCAACCCACAGATACGCAGTATTTT
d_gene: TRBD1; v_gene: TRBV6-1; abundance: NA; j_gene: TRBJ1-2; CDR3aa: CASSGRDREGDYGYTF; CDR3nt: TGTGCCAGCAGTGGCCGGGACAGGGAAGGGGACTATGGCTACACCTTC
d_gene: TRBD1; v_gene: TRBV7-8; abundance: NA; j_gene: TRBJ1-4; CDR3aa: CASSDAVDRELANEKLFF; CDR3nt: TGTGCCAGCAGCGATGCGGTGGACAGGGAATTAGCTAATGAAAAACTGTTTTTT
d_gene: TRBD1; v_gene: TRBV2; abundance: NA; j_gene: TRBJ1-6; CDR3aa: CASSFQGTANSPLHF; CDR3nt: TGTGCCAGCAGTTTCCAAGGGACAGCGAATTCACCCCTCCACTTT
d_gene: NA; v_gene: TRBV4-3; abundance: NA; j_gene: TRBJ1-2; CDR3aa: CASSQDSGGGYGYTF; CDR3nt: TGCGCCAGCAGCCAAGATTCGGGGGGGGGCTATGGCTACACCTTC
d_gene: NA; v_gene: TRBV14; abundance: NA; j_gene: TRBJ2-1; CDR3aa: CASSQDWETEQFF; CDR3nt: TGTGCCAGCAGCCAAGATTGGGAGACGGAGCAGTTCTTC